These 8 T cell receptor beta chains were sequenced from one sample in a study of radiotherapy plus CTLA-4 blockade in lung cancer. The repertoire was sequenced with immunoSEQ multiplex PCR; TCRdb's copy has only in-frame clones and lacks some. The sample has 51,000 or so clones, roughly 88% seen once; the top ten hold approximately 7.8%. The specimen comprised peripheral blood, sampled from a patient treated with radiotherapy plus ipilimumab. The source of these receptors is a human donor with non-small cell lung cancer whose response to radiotherapy plus ipilimumab could not be evaluated.

The rearrangement joins TRBV10-1 to TRBJ1-1, with D perhaps TRBD1 (5 bases). The germline V gene has CDR1 WNHNN and CDR2 SYGVQD (reference sequence). Trimming removed 7 bases from V and 7 bases from J, with 16 bases in between. The CDR3 length is 13 residues. The CDR3 is CASTSGGTGEAFF. In DNA form, the CDR3 reads TGCGCCAGCACTAGCGGGGGAACGGGTGAAGCTTTCTTT.

The chain combines TRBV7-2 with TRBJ2-1; D perhaps matches TRBD2 (5 bases). The V end was cut by 7 bases, the J end by 5 bases, with 18 bases between. CDR1 and CDR2 (germline): SGHTA, FQGNSA. The CDR3 covers 15 residues. CDR3 nucleotides: TGTGCCAGCATCAAGAACCGGAGGAGCAACAATGAGCAGTTCTTC. Encoded protein: CASIKNRRSNNEQFF. Full variable domain (missing parts from reference TRBV7-2 and TRBJ2-1): GAGVSQSPSNKVTEKGKDVELRCDPISGHTALYWYRQSLGQGLEFLIYFQGNSAPDKSGLPSDRFSAERTGGSVSTLTIQRTQQEDSAVYLCASIKNRRSNNEQFFGPGTRLTVL.

The genes are TRBV16 and TRBJ1-3; D unclear. Trimming cost V 4 bases and J 3 bases, with 19 bases left between them. This CDR3 region has 17 residues. Germline lookup yields CDR1 KGHSY and CDR2 FQNENV. The CDR3 DNA sequence: TGTGCCAGCAGCCCAACACCGGGATCCTTCTTTGGAAACACCATATATTTT. It encodes CASSPTPGSFFGNTIYF. The variable domain in full, completed from reference TRBV16 and TRBJ1-3, reads GEEVAQTPKHLVRGEGQKAKLYCAPIKGHSYVFWYQQVLKNEFKFLISFQNENVFDETGMPKERFSAKCLPNSPCSLEIQATKLEDSAVYFCASSPTPGSFFGNTIYFGEGSWLTVV.

This clone is medium-sized by share. The chain carries TRBV7-9 and TRBJ1-2; no definite D call. V lost 1 base and J lost 6, with 9 bases in between. The CDR3 totals 13 residues. The V gene's germline CDR1 is SEHNR and CDR2 FQNEAQ (reference sequence). The CDR3 DNA reads TGTGCCAGCAGCTTAGAGGCCACAGATGGCTACACCTTC. Its protein is CASSLEATDGYTF. Full variable domain (remainder filled in from reference TRBV7-9 and TRBJ1-2): DTGVSQNPRHKITKRGQNVTFRCDPISEHNRLYWYRQTLGQGPEFLTYFQNEAQLEKSRLLSDRFSAERPKGSFSTLEIQRTEQGDSAMYLCASSLEATDGYTFGSGTRLTVV.

The chain's CDR3 is CASTATENTEAFF. The DNA for the CDR3 is TGTGCCAGCACCGCGACAGAGAACACTGAAGCTTTCTTT. The chain employs TRBV27 and TRBJ1-1; D possibly corresponds to TRBD1 (5 bases). In germline, CDR1 is MNHEY, CDR2 SMNVEV (reference sequence). V was clipped by 7 bases and J by 1 base, with 10 bases between them. CDR3 size: 13 residues.

DNA for the CDR3: TGTGCCAGCAGTTCGACAGGTCCCCGCTATGGCTACACCTTC. This sequence encodes CASSSTGPRYGYTF. The rearrangement uses TRBV6-5 and TRBJ1-2, with D possibly matching TRBD1 (6 bases). CDR1 is MNHEY, CDR2 SVGAGI, per germline. CDR3 size: 14 residues. The V end was cut by 4 bases, the J end by 4 bases, with 13 bases between.

The CDR3 sequence is CASSLRSLTGNTGELFF. The CDR3 nucleotides are TGCGCCAGCAGCTTGCGTTCCCTGACAGGGAACACCGGGGAGCTGTTTTTT. The chain joins TRBV5-1 to TRBJ2-2, with a possible D match to TRBD1 (6 bases). The CDR3 runs to 17 residues. Trimming cost V 1 base and J 1 base, with 14 bases left between them. Germline V lookup: CDR1 SGHRS, CDR2 YFSETQ.

The chain couples TRBV9 to TRBJ2-7; possibly TRBD1 for D (5 bases). The CDR3 is 14 residues long. The V and J ends lost 3 bases and 10 bases respectively, with 20 bases between them. Germline V gives CDR1 SGDLS, CDR2 YYNGEE. The chain's CDR3 is CASSASPTDSKQYF. For the CDR3, the DNA is TGTGCCAGCAGCGCGTCCCCAACCGACAGTAAACAGTACTTC.